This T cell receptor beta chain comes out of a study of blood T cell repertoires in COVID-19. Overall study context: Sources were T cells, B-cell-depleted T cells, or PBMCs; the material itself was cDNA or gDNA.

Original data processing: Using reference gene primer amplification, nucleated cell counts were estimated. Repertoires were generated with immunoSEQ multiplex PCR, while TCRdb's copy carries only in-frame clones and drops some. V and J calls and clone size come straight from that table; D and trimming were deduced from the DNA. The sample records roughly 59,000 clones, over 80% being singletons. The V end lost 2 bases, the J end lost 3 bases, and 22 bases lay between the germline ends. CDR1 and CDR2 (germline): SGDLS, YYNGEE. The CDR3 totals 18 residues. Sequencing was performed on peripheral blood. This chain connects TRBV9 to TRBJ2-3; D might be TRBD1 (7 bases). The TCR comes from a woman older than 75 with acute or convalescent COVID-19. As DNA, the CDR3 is TGTGCCAGCAGCGTTGAGGGGGCAGGAGGGTTCGATACAGATACGCAGTATTTT. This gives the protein CASSVEGAGGFDTDTQYF. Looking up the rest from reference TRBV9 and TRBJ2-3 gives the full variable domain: DSGVTQTPKHLITATGQRVTLRCSPRSGDLSVYWYQQSLDQGLQFLIQYYNGEERAKGNILERFSAQQFPDLHSELNLSSLELGDSALYFCASSVEGAGGFDTDTQYFGPGTRLTVL.